Ten or more counts support the clone carrying this T cell receptor (beta chain). Its specificity is unknown. The data stem from a study of T cells after yellow fever vaccination. TCRdb ran MiXCR on the 5' RACE reads and lists one entry per CDR3 protein. The table records a few hundred thousand distinct CDR3 sequences, about 4% of them present only once. Germline-derived CDR1 and CDR2 are LNHDA and SQIVND (reference sequence). The CDR3 covers 15 residues. V was clipped by 6 bases and J by 4 bases, with 15 bases between them. Broader study findings: After the booster, over 95% of CD4 and 75% to 90% of CD8 primary-response clones were re-detected. There was a small share of clonotypes that showed up in both the CD4 and CD8 compartments.

The gene calls are TRBV19 and TRBJ2-2, with D possibly matching TRBD2 (6 bases). The input for sequencing was PBMCs, taken 5 days after the yellow fever booster vaccination. This sequence originates from a man between 18 and 29 years old who received the YFV17D yellow fever vaccine. The CDR3 DNA follows: TGTGCCAGTAGCAGATACCGGGACTCCACCGGGGAGCTGTTTTTT. It codes for CASSRYRDSTGELFF.